The clone carrying this T cell receptor beta chain was observed a single time. The CDR3 runs to 17 residues. Germline assignment: CDR1 LNHNV and CDR2 YYDKDF (reference sequence). The V gene lost 1 base and the J gene lost 1 base, with 16 bases spanning the gap. Two negative PCRs, clearance, or symptom resolution were required of recovered Cohort 3 donors. This entry comes from a study of blood T cell repertoires in COVID-19. Study in general: Samples representing acute and convalescent COVID-19 were sourced from the United States, Italy and Spain.

Profiled with immunoSEQ multiplex PCR; TCRdb holds only in-frame clones, not every one. The table includes 200,000 to 250,000 clones, approximately 83% detected once. The TCR comes from a woman aged 60-75 years who had recovered from COVID-19. The chain recombines TRBV15 with TRBJ1-1; D gene ambiguous. Sequencing was carried out using PBMCs or T cells enriched from blood (not recorded which). The CDR3 sequence is CATSRGEYRMGNTEAFF. The CDR3 DNA reads TGTGCCACCAGCAGAGGGGAGTACAGAATGGGGAACACTGAAGCTTTCTTT.